One sample yielded the 27 T cell receptor beta chains listed below, sequenced in a study of blood T cell repertoires in COVID-19. TCRdb's table, derived via immunoSEQ multiplex PCR, lists solely in-frame clones and lacks some. The sample holds about 220,000 clones; around three quarters are singletons and the top ten take around 7.7%. The specimen sequenced was peripheral blood. Every receptor here comes from a woman aged 70-85 years with acute or convalescent COVID-19.

The V and J genes are TRBV29-1 and TRBJ2-3; tentative D call: TRBD1 (6 bases). V lost 7 bases, J lost 1 base, and 15 bases lay in between. The CDR3 loop spans 14 amino acids. In germline, CDR1 is SQVTM, CDR2 ANQGSEA. Written as DNA, the CDR3 is TGCAGCGCCTCCAGGGGCGAGGGCACAGATACGCAGTATTTT. This translates into CSASRGEGTDTQYF.

The chain has TRBV2 and TRBJ1-2; 9 bases align to TRBD1. The ends lost 6 bases at V and 7 bases at J; junction bases unmatched: 9. The CDR3 totals 14 residues. Germline V CDR1 and CDR2: SNHLY, FYNNEI. The CDR3 DNA reads as TGTGCCAGCAGGCCGGGACAGGGTTTCGGTGGCTACACCTTC. Translation: CASRPGQGFGGYTF.

The sample holds a few counts of this clone. This rearrangement joins TRBV5-1 to TRBJ2-3; a possible D gene is TRBD2 (6 bases). CDR1 and CDR2 (germline): SGHRS, YFSETQ. Trimming left V 0 bases short and J 6 bases short, with 11 bases between. The CDR3 runs 14 residues. The CDR3 region has the DNA TGCGCCAGCAGCTTGGGGCGGGGTCGGGATACGCAGTATTTT. Protein sequence: CASSLGRGRDTQYF.

V gene TRBV7-9 combines with J gene TRBJ2-7, with TRBD2 matching over 9 bases. V was pared by 6 bases and J by 3 bases, with 9 bases of the junction left unmatched. CDR3 length equals 15 residues. Germline values: CDR1 SEHNR, CDR2 FQNEAQ (reference sequence). The CDR3 spells CASSYTGTSSYEQYF. The CDR3 region has the DNA TGTGCCAGCAGTTATACCGGGACTAGCAGCTACGAGCAGTACTTC. Looking up the rest from reference TRBV7-9 and TRBJ2-7 gives the full variable domain: DTGVSQNPRHKITKRGQNVTFRCDPISEHNRLYWYRQTLGQGPEFLTYFQNEAQLEKSRLLSDRFSAERPKGSFSTLEIQRTEQGDSAMYLCASSYTGTSSYEQYFGPGTRLTVT.

V gene TRBV13 combines with J gene TRBJ2-1; unclear D gene. V lost 1 base and J 0 bases, leaving 7 bases between the germline ends. The CDR3 length is 15 residues. Germline CDR1 and CDR2: PRHDT and FYEKMQ (reference sequence). The CDR3 bases are TGTGCCAGCAGCTTAGACGCTAGCTCCTACAATGAGCAGTTCTTC. This translates into CASSLDASSYNEQFF.

This chain joins TRBV29-1 and TRBJ2-5; TRBD1 aligns across 7 bases. The CDR3 spans 16 residues. V dropped 0 bases and J dropped 4; count of bases not matched to a gene: 11. Germline values: CDR1 SQVTM, CDR2 ANQGSEA. CDR3 sequence: CSVEDLQGYRGETQYF. CDR3 sequence (DNA): TGCAGCGTTGAAGATCTTCAGGGTTACAGGGGAGAGACCCAGTACTTC.

The chain couples TRBV6-5 to TRBJ2-7; D is possibly TRBD2 (6 bases). The CDR3 runs to 13 residues. Germline V CDR1 and CDR2: MNHEY, SVGAGI. The V end lost 8 bases, the J end lost 2 bases, and 13 bases lay between the germline ends. The CDR3 protein is CASGGTGAYEQYV. In nucleotides, the CDR3 is TGTGCCAGCGGGGGGACGGGAGCCTACGAGCAGTACGTC.

The chain uses TRBV20-1 and TRBJ2-5, with 9 bases fitting TRBD2. The ends lost 3 bases at V and 4 bases at J; junction bases unmatched: 9. The CDR3 totals 15 residues. CDR1 is DFQATT, CDR2 SNEGSKA, per germline (reference sequence). This CDR3 reads CSASVEAGGLETQYF. The CDR3 coding sequence is TGCAGTGCTAGTGTTGAGGCGGGGGGGCTAGAGACCCAGTACTTC.

This chain joins TRBV6-6 and TRBJ1-1; possibly TRBD1 for D (6 bases). The V gene's germline CDR1 is MNHNY and CDR2 SVGAGI (reference sequence). The CDR3 sequence is 17 residues long. V lost 5 bases and J lost 0, with 19 bases in between. The CDR3 DNA is TGTGCCAGCAGTCGCGAGGCACAGGGCGGGCTGAACACTGAAGCTTTCTTT. As protein: CASSREAQGGLNTEAFF.

The V gene is TRBV7-6, the J gene TRBJ1-6; TRBD1 is a possible D gene (6 bases). The CDR3 loop spans 16 amino acids. Trimming pared 0 bases from V and 9 bases from J, leaving 15 bases between. CDR1 SGHVS and CDR2 FNYEAQ come from the germline V gene. The CDR3 DNA reads as TGTGCCAGCAGCTTAGCGGTGGGGAAGGACAGTTCACCCCTCCACTTT. The encoded protein is CASSLAVGKDSSPLHF.

As concerns this clone: The junction shows a germline mismatch at one end, possibly a read error. The rearrangement joins TRBV6-2 or TRBV6-3 to TRBJ2-1; D ambiguous. This CDR3 contains 13 residues. The V gene's germline CDR1 is MNHEY and CDR2 SVGEGT. The CDR3 region is CASRYSSQNEQFF. The CDR3 nucleotides are TGTGCCAGCAGATACTCCTCACAGAATGAGCAGTTCTTC.

There are a few counts of this clone. The CDR3 DNA reads TGTGCCAGCAGCTCACGCCGAACAGGGTTGAACACTGAAGCTTTCTTT. Its translation is CASSSRRTGLNTEAFF. V usage is TRBV7-2 and J usage is TRBJ1-1; D might be TRBD1 (6 bases). V was shortened by 4 bases and J by 0 bases, with 15 bases between the two germline ends. CDR1 is SGHTA, CDR2 FQGNSA, per germline. The CDR3 length is 16 residues. The entire variable domain, with the rest obtained from reference TRBV7-2 and TRBJ1-1, is as follows: GAGVSQSPSNKVTEKGKDVELRCDPISGHTALYWYRQSLGQGLEFLIYFQGNSAPDKSGLPSDRFSAERTGGSVSTLTIQRTQQEDSAVYLCASSSRRTGLNTEAFFGQGTRLTVV.

The CDR3 sequence is CASSTGTTTYNEQFF. DNA for the CDR3: TGTGCCAGCAGTACCGGGACAACCACCTACAATGAGCAGTTCTTC. The chain carries TRBV6-2 or TRBV6-3 and TRBJ2-1; a weak D match, TRBD1 (6 bases). This CDR3 has 15 residues. The germline V gene has CDR1 MNHEY and CDR2 SVGEGT. Trimming took 5 bases from V and 2 from J, leaving 13 bases between them.

This clone was recorded once. V is TRBV3-1 (or the pseudogene TRBV3-2) and J is TRBJ2-7; D is undetermined. This CDR3 region has 14 residues. Germline V gene lookup returns CDR1 LGHDT and CDR2 YNNKEL (reference sequence). The germline V and J ends were trimmed by 1 base and 3 bases, with 10 bases remaining between them. The CDR3 DNA reads as TGTGCCAGCAGCCAAGTTATTACCGGCTACGAGCAGTACTTC. Amino acid sequence: CASSQVITGYEQYF.

The chain joins TRBV19 to TRBJ1-2; 7 bases agree with TRBD1. Germline assignment: CDR1 LNHDA and CDR2 SQIVND (reference sequence). The CDR3 spans 14 residues. The V segment lost 7 bases and the J segment 4 bases; nucleotides outside the gene matches: 9. The chain's CDR3 is CASTKTGNGYGYTF. DNA for the CDR3: TGTGCCAGTACCAAGACAGGGAACGGCTATGGCTACACCTTC.

This clone turned up a few times. The V gene is TRBV12-3 or TRBV12-4, the J gene TRBJ1-1, with TRBD1 matching 7 bases. The CDR3 contains 11 residues. Germline trimming cut 11 bases from V and 8 bases from J; bases unmatched to any gene: 8. CDR3 amino acids: CAGMDRREAFF. CDR3 DNA: TGTGCCGGTATGGACAGGAGAGAAGCTTTCTTT.

This chain links TRBV5-1 with TRBJ1-4; D might be TRBD1 (6 bases). Germline V gene sequence: CDR1 SGHRS, CDR2 YFSETQ. This CDR3 spans 14 amino acids. Trimming took 4 bases from V and 2 from J, leaving 9 bases between them. The CDR3 nucleotides read TGCGCCAGCAGCCGGGGGGCGACTAATGAAAAACTGTTTTTT. This codes for CASSRGATNEKLFF.

The chain joins TRBV7-3 to TRBJ2-3; TRBD2 agrees at 8 bases. The CDR3 spans 13 residues. Germline V gene sequence: CDR1 SGHTA, CDR2 FQGTGA. The V segment lost 3 bases and the J segment 6 bases; nucleotides outside the gene matches: 2. The CDR3 protein is CASSFSGEDTQYF. In DNA form, the CDR3 reads TGTGCCAGCAGCTTTAGCGGGGAGGATACGCAGTATTTT.

The J gene is TRBJ1-2, the V gene TRBV18; D call uncertain. The CDR3 contains 14 residues. V was cut by 2 bases and J by 4 bases, with 11 bases left in between. Germline lookup yields CDR1 KGHSH and CDR2 LQKENI. The CDR3 region has the DNA TGTGCCAGCTCACCATCGCGGGAGGGCTATGGCTACACCTTC. This encodes CASSPSREGYGYTF.

The chain carries TRBV24-1 and TRBJ1-2; D might be TRBD1 (6 bases). With 3 bases removed from V and 2 bases from J, the gap between germline ends came to 15 bases. The CDR3 extends over 16 amino acids. Per germline, CDR1 KGHDR and CDR2 SFDVKD. Here the CDR3 reads CATSDHTVDRNYGYTF. The CDR3 coding sequence is TGTGCCACCAGTGATCACACTGTAGACAGGAACTATGGCTACACCTTC.

The chain has TRBV9 and TRBJ2-2; TRBD2 agrees at 13 bases. There are 16 residues in the CDR3. CDR1 and CDR2 (germline): SGDLS, YYNGEE. V gave up 6 bases and J gave up 2 bases; unmatched junction bases: 4. The CDR3: CASTGLAGANTGELFF. DNA for the CDR3: TGTGCCAGCACAGGACTAGCGGGAGCTAACACCGGGGAGCTGTTTTTT.

CDR3 sequence (DNA): TGTGCCAGCAGCTTAGGTAGCGGGGCCTCCTACGAGCAGTACTTC. Protein: CASSLGSGASYEQYF. The rearrangement uses TRBV13 and TRBJ2-7; 8 nucleotides line up with TRBD2. The CDR3 contains 15 residues. V gave up 0 bases and J gave up 0 bases; unmatched junction bases: 1. Looked up from germline, CDR1 is PRHDT and CDR2 is FYEKMQ (reference sequence).

The chain combines TRBV2 with TRBJ2-1; TRBD2 agrees at 8 bases. The J segment lost 4 bases and the V segment lost 4 bases, leaving 12 bases of the junction unmatched. Germline V gives CDR1 SNHLY, CDR2 FYNNEI. The CDR3 covers 17 residues. CDR3 loop: CASSASTTLAGYNEQFF. The DNA for the CDR3 is TGTGCCAGCAGTGCGAGTACAACGTTAGCGGGGTACAATGAGCAGTTCTTC.

In its sample, this clone was seen a few times. The J gene is TRBJ2-5, the V gene TRBV6-5; TRBD1 is a possible D gene (5 bases). Trimming stripped 2 bases from V and 1 base from J, with 8 bases between. The V gene's germline CDR1 is MNHEY and CDR2 SVGAGI. This CDR3 spans 14 amino acids. The CDR3 region is CASSYADTQETQYF. The CDR3 DNA reads TGTGCCAGCAGTTACGCGGACACCCAAGAGACCCAGTACTTC.

The gene calls are TRBV20-1 and TRBJ2-1; D might be TRBD2 (5 bases). The V gene's germline CDR1 is DFQATT and CDR2 SNEGSKA (reference sequence). The CDR3 loop spans 11 amino acids. The CDR3 coding sequence is TGCAGCGGGGAATTGGGAAATGAGCAGTTCTTC. It is translated as CSGELGNEQFF.

Only one count was recorded for this clone. The J gene is TRBJ1-2, the V gene TRBV3-1 (or the pseudogene TRBV3-2), with D perhaps matching TRBD1 (5 bases). V lost 6 bases and J lost 5, with 10 bases in between. This CDR3 spans 12 amino acids. The germline V gene has CDR1 LGHDT and CDR2 YNNKEL (reference sequence). The CDR3 loop reads CASSQTEYGYTF. Written as DNA, the CDR3 is TGTGCCAGCAGTCAGACAGAATATGGCTACACCTTC.

Only a few counts were recorded for this clone. The genes are TRBV10-3 and TRBJ1-1; 7 nucleotides agree with TRBD1. J gave up 0 bases and V 5 bases, and 6 bases lay outside the gene matches. CDR1 and CDR2 from the germline V gene are ENHRY and SYGVKD. CDR3 size: 15 residues. This chain's CDR3 is CAISSSQGVNTEAFF. CDR3 nucleotides: TGTGCCATCAGTTCCTCCCAGGGGGTGAACACTGAAGCTTTCTTT.